This T cell receptor (beta chain) was recorded in a study of radiation and T cells in renal cell carcinoma. J gave up 1 base and V 5 bases, and 6 bases lay outside the gene matches. This CDR3 is built from 16 residues. CDR1 SGHNT and CDR2 YENEEA come from the germline V gene. As concerns this clone: Antigen: not known.

Findings and caveats of the study: Top tumor clonotypes rose in blood 2 weeks post-radiation, then contracted.

Assay: immunoSEQ multiplex PCR; the TCRdb copy retains only in-frame clones and omits some. Among about 65,000 clones listed, about 80% were seen once. Time point defined: blood 2 weeks post-SBRT. Treatment of the sample: 15 Gy SBRT to primary tumor, nephrectomy 4 weeks later. The tumor was a clear cell renal cell carcinoma. The input for sequencing was blood, taken from a patient whose treatment included radiotherapy and nephrectomy. The chain carries TRBV11-3 and TRBJ2-5, with 11 positions matching TRBD2. This TCR came from a man between 60 and 75 years old with renal cell carcinoma. CDR3: CASSPTGLAVQETQYF. The CDR3 coding sequence is TGTGCCAGCAGCCCCACGGGACTAGCGGTCCAAGAGACCCAGTACTTC.